This T cell receptor (beta chain) was obtained from a study of Ad26.COV2.S vaccination and SARS-CoV-2 variants. Clones were sequenced by immunoSEQ multiplex PCR, and TCRdb holds only the in-frame ones, with some missing. The sample comprises roughly 450,000 clones, around 90% of which are singletons, and 12% rests with the top ten. The V end was cut by 0 bases, the J end by 3 bases, with 9 bases between. Germline CDR1 and CDR2: SGHRS and YFSETQ. The CDR3 length is 14 residues. The treatment denotes: some 19 received Ad26.COV2.S at low or high dose, single or two shots; several received placebo; per-sample allocation not given. Vaccine and placebo recipients were sampled on day 63 after the first injection.

This material consisted of peripheral blood, taken in a trial of Ad26.COV2.S vaccine versus placebo. The source of this sequence is a person aged 18-60 years who received the Ad26.COV2.S COVID-19 vaccine or a placebo. The chain links TRBV5-1 to TRBJ1-1, with a tentative D call TRBD1 (5 bases). In nucleotides, the CDR3 is TGCGCCAGCAGCTTGGTATCCAGGGACACTGAAGCTTTCTTT. This translates into CASSLVSRDTEAFF.